The T cell receptor (beta chain) described here comes from a study of cytomegalovirus exposure and HLA in healthy donors. Some clones are missing from TCRdb's copy, which holds only in-frame ones; the method was immunoSEQ multiplex PCR. The sample lists 300,000 to 400,000 clones, 86% occurring once. Trimming took 5 bases from V and 9 from J; bases not matched to a gene: 8. Germline-derived CDR1 and CDR2 are MNHEY and SMNVEV (reference sequence). This CDR3 spans 15 amino acids. This clonotype was sampled from a woman aged 18 to 35 in good health and CMV-seronegative. V gene TRBV27 combines with J gene TRBJ2-1; 12 bases are a match to TRBD2. Sample: PBMCs. CDR3 amino acids: CASSIGTSGSGEQFF. The CDR3 DNA sequence: TGTGCCAGCAGTATTGGGACTAGCGGGTCTGGTGAGCAGTTCTTC.